The T cell receptor (beta chain) under discussion was sequenced for a study of blood T cell repertoires in COVID-19. Overall study: Material from acute and convalescent COVID-19 was sourced from the United States, Italy and Spain. T cells, B-cell-depleted T cells, or PBMCs provided the cDNA or gDNA that served as material.

In the source study's methods: Reference gene primer amplification yielded estimated nucleated cell counts. Repertoires were generated with immunoSEQ multiplex PCR, while TCRdb's copy carries only in-frame clones and drops some. D and trimming come from the DNA, and the V and J calls and clone size come from that table. The sample holds nearly 200,000 clones, 84% seen once. The CDR3 loop spans 14 amino acids. CDR1 is MDHEN, CDR2 SYDVKM, per germline. Trimming took 5 bases from V and 2 from J; bases not matched to a gene: 4. The sample consisted of peripheral blood. The chain uses TRBV28 and TRBJ2-7; TRBD1 agrees at 9 bases. The clonotype was recovered from a woman aged 70-85 years with active or convalescent COVID-19. CDR3 nucleotides: TGTGCCAGCAGTCCCCGGGACAGGGCCTACGAGCAGTACTTC. As protein: CASSPRDRAYEQYF.